The 31 T cell receptor beta chains below come from one sample, sequenced in a study of shared clonotypes between healthy human individuals. Method: immunoSEQ multiplex PCR; TCRdb's copy keeps in-frame clones and lacks some. This sample has roughly 760,000 clones, with around 72% found just once. The source material was memory CD4+ T cells sorted from blood. Subset of the sample: CD45RA-negative fraction. The receptor set was obtained from a woman in her 30s in good health.

The chain couples TRBV7-9 to TRBJ1-3, with a tentative D call TRBD1 (6 bases). This CDR3 is 16 amino acids long. Per the germline V gene, CDR1 is SEHNR and CDR2 is FQNEAQ (reference sequence). The ends were cut back, 5 bases at V and 2 bases at J, with 16 bases in the middle. The CDR3 coding sequence is TGTGCCAGCAGCCCCCATCAGGGGACCCCTGGAAACACCATATATTTT. It codes for CASSPHQGTPGNTIYF.

Concerning this clone: The sample carries other DNA sequences with the same CDR3. This chain uses TRBV5-1 with TRBJ2-1; possibly TRBD1 or TRBD2 for D (5 bases each). This CDR3 has 14 residues. V gave up 4 bases and J gave up 6 bases, with 14 bases separating them. Germline lookup yields CDR1 SGHRS and CDR2 YFSETQ. The CDR3 coding sequence is TGCGCCAGCAGCCCGGGGACGAGTGGCAATGAGCAGTTCTTC. Encoded protein: CASSPGTSGNEQFF.

The chain couples TRBV28 to TRBJ2-2, with D tentatively TRBD2 (5 bases). Germline lookup yields CDR1 MDHEN and CDR2 SYDVKM. This CDR3 contains 15 residues. V was cut by 3 bases and J by 6 bases, with 14 bases left in between. DNA of the CDR3: TGTGCCAGCAGTTTCGGGGTGGTTCGTGCCGGGGAGCTGTTTTTT. Protein: CASSFGVVRAGELFF.

The chain links TRBV6-1 to TRBJ1-1; 8 nucleotides agree with TRBD1. Germline loops: CDR1 MNHNS, CDR2 SASEGT. The ends lost 7 bases at V and 8 bases at J; junction bases unmatched: 6. CDR3 length: 12 amino acids. CDR3 residues: CASTRDRTEAFF. DNA for the CDR3: TGTGCCAGCACTAGGGACAGGACCGAAGCTTTCTTT.

In regard to this clone: This CDR3 is also generated by other DNA sequences in the sample. J is TRBJ2-2 and V is TRBV19; TRBD2 is a possible D gene (6 bases). This CDR3 is built from 15 residues. Germline V gene data show CDR1 as LNHDA and CDR2 as SQIVND (reference sequence). Trimming pared 3 bases from V and 0 bases from J, leaving 8 bases between. This CDR3 reads CASSIGGTNTGELFF. The CDR3 DNA sequence: TGTGCCAGTAGTATTGGGGGGACGAACACCGGGGAGCTGTTTTTT.

The J gene is TRBJ1-5, the V gene TRBV28; 8 nucleotides line up with TRBD1. Germline values: CDR1 MDHEN, CDR2 SYDVKM. This CDR3 has 16 residues. V shed 1 base, J shed 6 bases, and the junction held 8 bases outside the gene matches. The CDR3 here is CASSLSVQGAGQPQHF. The CDR3 DNA reads as TGTGCCAGCAGTTTATCGGTGCAGGGGGCAGGTCAGCCCCAGCATTTT.

The V and J genes are TRBV4-2 and TRBJ2-3; D gene unclear. The length of the CDR3 is 11 residues. Germline loops: CDR1 LGHNA, CDR2 YNFKEQ. V was shortened by 3 bases and J by 3 bases, with 1 base between the two germline ends. CDR3 sequence (DNA): TGTGCCAGCAGCCAGACAGATACGCAGTATTTT. Translated: CASSQTDTQYF.

The genes are TRBV5-6 and TRBJ1-3, with 10 bases lining up with TRBD1. CDR3 size: 16 residues. V lost 4 bases and J lost 2; bases outside the gene matches: 6. Per the germline V gene, CDR1 is SGHDT and CDR2 is YYEEEE. Here the CDR3 DNA reads TGTGCCAGCAGCGGCCGGACAGGGGGTACTGGAAACACCATATATTTT. Its translation is CASSGRTGGTGNTIYF.

This clone was recorded once. CDR3: CASSLDHRTQYF. In DNA form, the CDR3 reads TGTGCCAGCAGCTTAGATCATCGTACGCAGTATTTT. The rearrangement uses TRBV7-2 and TRBJ2-3; D is unclear. CDR3 length: 12 amino acids. V was shortened by 1 base and J by 8 bases, with 7 bases between the two germline ends. Looked up from germline, CDR1 is SGHTA and CDR2 is FQGNSA.

The chain recombines TRBV10-3 with TRBJ1-3, with 7 bases that match TRBD1. The CDR3 sequence is 14 residues long. Germline loops: CDR1 ENHRY, CDR2 SYGVKD. Trimming took 3 bases from V and 2 from J; bases not matched to a gene: 1. The CDR3 loop reads CAISDTGAGNTIYF. DNA of the CDR3: TGTGCCATCAGTGATACAGGGGCTGGAAACACCATATATTTT.

The genes are TRBV5-1 and TRBJ2-7, with D tentatively TRBD2 (5 bases). The length of the CDR3 is 14 residues. The V and J ends lost 4 bases and 6 bases respectively, with 17 bases between them. Germline-derived CDR1 and CDR2 are SGHRS and YFSETQ. The CDR3 nucleotides are TGCGCCAGCAGCCCGCGGGTAGGATGGTCCGAGCAGTACTTC. It is translated as CASSPRVGWSEQYF.

This sequence joins TRBV27 and TRBJ2-7; D is unresolved. Germline V gene data show CDR1 as MNHEY and CDR2 as SMNVEV (reference sequence). V gave up 2 bases and J gave up 7 bases, with 12 bases separating them. The CDR3 runs 13 residues. Here the CDR3 reads CASSLALLGEQYF. The CDR3, as DNA: TGTGCCAGCAGTTTAGCGCTGTTAGGGGAGCAGTACTTC.

The rearrangement joins TRBV14 to TRBJ1-2; 8 nucleotides align to TRBD1. Per the germline V gene, CDR1 is SGHDN and CDR2 is FVKESK. Trimming at V came to 4 bases and at J to 8 bases, leaving 12 bases not matched to a gene. This CDR3 region has 15 residues. The CDR3 is CASSPSPGQGRGYTF. Written as DNA, the CDR3 is TGTGCCAGCAGCCCCTCTCCCGGACAGGGAAGAGGCTACACCTTC.

The rearrangement uses TRBV7-2 and TRBJ2-2; 9 bases are shared with TRBD1. Trimming at V came to 4 bases and at J to 3 bases, leaving 0 bases not matched to a gene. This CDR3 has 14 residues. Germline V gene data show CDR1 as SGHTA and CDR2 as FQGNSA. The CDR3: CASSWDRDTGELFF. CDR3 DNA sequence: TGTGCCAGCAGCTGGGACAGGGACACCGGGGAGCTGTTTTTT. Complete variable domain (other parts from reference TRBV7-2 and TRBJ2-2): GAGVSQSPSNKVTEKGKDVELRCDPISGHTALYWYRQSLGQGLEFLIYFQGNSAPDKSGLPSDRFSAERTGGSVSTLTIQRTQQEDSAVYLCASSWDRDTGELFFGEGSRLTVL.

There are a few counts of this clone. The chain has TRBV7-2 and TRBJ2-7; a weak D match, TRBD2 (5 bases). V was clipped by 5 bases and J by 5 bases, with 16 bases between them. CDR1 and CDR2 from the germline V gene are SGHTA and FQGNSA. The CDR3 extends over 14 amino acids. CDR3 in DNA: TGTGCCAGCAGCCAGATGGGGAGCGGTGACGAGCAGTACTTC. The encoded protein is CASSQMGSGDEQYF.

The rearrangement links TRBV6-1 to TRBJ2-3, with 12 bases identical to TRBD2. The CDR3 covers 19 residues. The trim removed 4 bases at V and 5 bases at J, leaving 16 bases unmatched. The V gene's germline CDR1 is MNHNS and CDR2 SASEGT. The CDR3 DNA reads TGTGCCAGCAGTGCAACGCTAGCGGGAGGGCAAAGACGGGGAGATACGCAGTATTTT. Residues: CASSATLAGGQRRGDTQYF.

The chain carries TRBV27 and TRBJ2-2, with D unclear. V lost 8 bases and J lost 3, with 13 bases in between. The CDR3 has 14 residues. From germline, CDR1 is MNHEY and CDR2 SMNVEV (reference sequence). For the CDR3, the DNA is TGTGCCAGCGCGATAGAGTTTGACACCGGGGAGCTGTTTTTT. It specifies CASAIEFDTGELFF.

The rearrangement links TRBV14 to TRBJ1-2; D remains ambiguous. The V and J ends lost 1 base and 7 bases respectively, with 7 bases between them. The CDR3 is made up of 12 amino acids. Germline V gene sequence: CDR1 SGHDN, CDR2 FVKESK. Here the CDR3 reads CASSQVFGGYTF. The CDR3 DNA reads TGTGCCAGCAGCCAAGTGTTTGGTGGCTACACCTTC.

This rearrangement joins TRBV5-6 to TRBJ2-3; the D gene could be TRBD1 or TRBD2 (6 bases each). Germline CDR1 SGHDT, CDR2 YYEEEE. This CDR3 is 15 amino acids long. V lost 4 bases, J lost 4 bases, and 16 bases lay in between. CDR3 sequence (DNA): TGTGCCAGCAGCCTGGACTGGGGGGCGGCAGATACGCAGTATTTT. Its translation is CASSLDWGAADTQYF.

The chain combines TRBV5-1 with TRBJ1-1; 7 bases align to TRBD1. CDR3 length: 14 amino acids. Germline CDR1 SGHRS, CDR2 YFSETQ. V lost 4 bases to trimming and J lost 5 bases; unmatched junction nucleotides: 8. CDR3 nucleotide sequence: TGCGCCAGCAGCCCCAGGGGGAGTGATACTGAAGCTTTCTTT. Its translation is CASSPRGSDTEAFF.

The chain is built from TRBV10-3 and TRBJ2-3, with 8 positions matching TRBD2. In germline, CDR1 is ENHRY, CDR2 SYGVKD. V shed 0 bases and J 2 bases; nucleotides not matched to a gene: 1. The CDR3 loop spans 15 amino acids. The CDR3 sequence: CAISESSGTTDTQYF. CDR3 in DNA: TGTGCCATCAGTGAGTCTAGCGGGACCACAGATACGCAGTATTTT.

This clone has only a few counts. This rearrangement joins TRBV19 to TRBJ1-6; D unclear. The V and J ends lost 3 bases and 9 bases respectively, with 9 bases between them. Germline V gene data show CDR1 as LNHDA and CDR2 as SQIVND (reference sequence). The CDR3 has 13 residues. CDR3 DNA sequence: TGTGCCAGTAGTATCGGGAGTTTTTCACCCCTCCACTTT. It translates to CASSIGSFSPLHF.

The V gene is TRBV4-1, the J gene TRBJ2-1, with 9 bases identical to TRBD1. This CDR3 region has 17 residues. Germline assignment: CDR1 MGHRA and CDR2 YSYEKL. With 1 base clipped from V and 7 bases from J, the junction kept 11 bases outside the gene matches. As DNA, the CDR3 is TGCGCCAGCAGCCAAGTCGCCCTCGGGACAGGGCGGAATGAGCAGTTCTTC. Translation gives CASSQVALGTGRNEQFF.

The chain joins TRBV5-1 to TRBJ2-5, with a possible D match to TRBD2 (6 bases). The length of the CDR3 is 17 residues. Germline V gene data show CDR1 as SGHRS and CDR2 as YFSETQ. The V gene lost 4 bases and the J gene lost 2 bases, with 21 bases spanning the gap. The CDR3 DNA reads TGCGCCAGCAGCACCGGGACGCCCCGAGGGACTCAAGAGACCCAGTACTTC. It yields the protein CASSTGTPRGTQETQYF.

The gene calls are TRBV28 and TRBJ2-4; D may correspond to TRBD1 or TRBD2 (5 bases each). This CDR3 has 14 residues. V shed 4 bases and J shed 3 bases, with 10 bases lying between them. Germline CDR1 reads MDHEN; CDR2 reads SYDVKM. CDR3 coding DNA: TGTGCCAGCAGTTCAGGGACGGTCAAAAACATTCAGTACTTC. The encoded protein is CASSSGTVKNIQYF.

V is TRBV7-9 and J is TRBJ1-5, with D uncertain. V gave up 5 bases and J gave up 1 base, with 6 bases separating them. This CDR3 is built from 13 residues. The V gene's germline CDR1 is SEHNR and CDR2 FQNEAQ (reference sequence). DNA for the CDR3: TGTGCCAGCAGCATACTGAGCAATCAGCCCCAGCATTTT. Protein product: CASSILSNQPQHF. Combining the CDR3 with reference TRBV7-9 and TRBJ1-5 gives the whole variable domain DTGVSQNPRHKITKRGQNVTFRCDPISEHNRLYWYRQTLGQGPEFLTYFQNEAQLEKSRLLSDRFSAERPKGSFSTLEIQRTEQGDSAMYLCASSILSNQPQHFGDGTRLSIL.

The chain is built from TRBV9 and TRBJ2-1, with D tentatively TRBD2 (5 bases). Trimming shortened V by 3 bases and J by 4 bases, and 14 bases separated the two germline ends. The CDR3 covers 15 residues. CDR1 is SGDLS and CDR2 is YYNGEE in the germline V gene. The CDR3 sequence: CASSAGLFSYNEQFF. CDR3 nucleotide sequence: TGTGCCAGCAGCGCCGGACTGTTTTCGTACAATGAGCAGTTCTTC.

The V and J genes are TRBV19 and TRBJ2-5, with D possibly being TRBD2 (5 bases). Germline CDR1 and CDR2: LNHDA and SQIVND (reference sequence). Trimming shortened V by 5 bases and J by 5 bases, and 15 bases separated the two germline ends. The CDR3 consists of 14 residues. CDR3 nucleotide sequence: TGTGCCAGTAGTCAGGACCCTTCGGGGGAGACCCAGTACTTC. The encoded protein is CASSQDPSGETQYF.

V and J are TRBV6-6 and TRBJ1-3; D perhaps matches TRBD1 (6 bases). This CDR3 has 15 residues. Looked up from germline, CDR1 is MNHNY and CDR2 is SVGAGI (reference sequence). The ends were cut back, 2 bases at V and 6 bases at J, with 14 bases in the middle. The CDR3 DNA sequence: TGTGCCAGCAGTTACGCCAAGGGGGGCTCAAACACCATATATTTT. Translating it yields CASSYAKGGSNTIYF.

The genes are TRBV7-8 and TRBJ1-2; D is perhaps TRBD1 (6 bases). Germline CDR1 and CDR2: SGHVS and FQNEAQ. Trimming removed 5 bases from V and 5 bases from J, with 15 bases in between. This CDR3 contains 14 residues. The CDR3 nucleotides are TGTGCCAGCAGCGGAGAGAACAGGGTATATGGCTACACCTTC. It codes for CASSGENRVYGYTF. Full variable domain (outside the CDR3, taken from reference TRBV7-8 and TRBJ1-2): GAGVSQSPRYKVAKRGQDVALRCDPISGHVSLFWYQQALGQGPEFLTYFQNEAQLDKSGLPSDRFFAERPEGSVSTLKIQRTQQEDSAVYLCASSGENRVYGYTFGSGTRLTVV.

The table lists this clone with a few counts. The genes are TRBV11-2 and TRBJ2-5, with TRBD2 identical over 14 bases. Germline assignment: CDR1 SGHAT and CDR2 FQNNGV. The V gene end was trimmed by 5 bases and the J gene end by 1 base; junction bases not matched to a gene: 3. The CDR3 runs to 16 residues. The CDR3 DNA reads as TGTGCCAGCAGCATCGGGACTAGCGGGGGCCAAGAGACCCAGTACTTC. The encoded protein is CASSIGTSGGQETQYF.